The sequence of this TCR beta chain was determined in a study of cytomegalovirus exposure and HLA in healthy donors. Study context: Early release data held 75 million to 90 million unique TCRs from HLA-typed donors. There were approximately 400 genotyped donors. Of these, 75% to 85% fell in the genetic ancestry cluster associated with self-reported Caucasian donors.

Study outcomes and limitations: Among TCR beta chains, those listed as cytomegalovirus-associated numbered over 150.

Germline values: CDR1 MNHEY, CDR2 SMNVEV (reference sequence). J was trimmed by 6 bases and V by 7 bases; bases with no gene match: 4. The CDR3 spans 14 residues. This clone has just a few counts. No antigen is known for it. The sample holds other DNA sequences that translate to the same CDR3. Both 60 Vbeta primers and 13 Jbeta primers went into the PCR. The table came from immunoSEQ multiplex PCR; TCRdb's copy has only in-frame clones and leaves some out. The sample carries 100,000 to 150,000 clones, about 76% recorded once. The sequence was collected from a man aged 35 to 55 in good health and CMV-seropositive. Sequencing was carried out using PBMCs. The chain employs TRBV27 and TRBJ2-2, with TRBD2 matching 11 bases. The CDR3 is CASIHSGGAGELFF. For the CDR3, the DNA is TGTGCCAGCATCCATAGCGGGGGGGCCGGGGAGCTGTTTTTT.